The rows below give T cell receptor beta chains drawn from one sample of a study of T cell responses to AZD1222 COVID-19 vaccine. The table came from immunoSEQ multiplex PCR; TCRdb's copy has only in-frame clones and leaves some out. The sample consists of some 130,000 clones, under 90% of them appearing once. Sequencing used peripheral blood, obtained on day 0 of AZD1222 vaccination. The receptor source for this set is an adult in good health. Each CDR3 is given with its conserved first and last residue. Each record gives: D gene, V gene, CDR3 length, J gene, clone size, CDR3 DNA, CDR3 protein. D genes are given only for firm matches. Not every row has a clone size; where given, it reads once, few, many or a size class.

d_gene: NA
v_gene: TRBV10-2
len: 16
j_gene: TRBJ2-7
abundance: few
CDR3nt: TGCGCCAGCACAGATATCCCGCTATCTGGACGATACGAGCAGTACTTC
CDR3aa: CASTDIPLSGRYEQYF

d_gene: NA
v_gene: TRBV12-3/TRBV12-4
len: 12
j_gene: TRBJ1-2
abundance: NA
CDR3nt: TGTGCCAGCAGTCAGGACCTCTATGGCTACACCTTC
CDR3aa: CASSQDLYGYTF

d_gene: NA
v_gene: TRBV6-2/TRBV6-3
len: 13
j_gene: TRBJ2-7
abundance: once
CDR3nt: TGTGCCAGCAGTAATGGACAGCCTAAGGAGCAGTACTTC
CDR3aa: CASSNGQPKEQYF

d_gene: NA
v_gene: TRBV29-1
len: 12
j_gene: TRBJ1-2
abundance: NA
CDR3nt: TGCAGCTGCATGAGGGGTCGATATGGCTACACCTTC
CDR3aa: CSCMRGRYGYTF

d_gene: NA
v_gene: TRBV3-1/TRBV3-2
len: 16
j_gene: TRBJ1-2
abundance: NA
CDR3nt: TGTGCCAGCAGCCAAGATCTCAGCCAACTACGATATGGCTACACCTTC
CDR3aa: CASSQDLSQLRYGYTF

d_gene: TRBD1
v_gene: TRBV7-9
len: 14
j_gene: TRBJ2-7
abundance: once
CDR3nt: TGTGCCAGCAGCGACCGGGACAGGGGGTACGAGCAGTACTTC
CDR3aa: CASSDRDRGYEQYF

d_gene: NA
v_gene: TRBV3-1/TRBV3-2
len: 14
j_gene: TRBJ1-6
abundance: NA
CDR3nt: TGTGCCAGCAGCCAAGGGCGCAAGGCAGCACCCCTCCACTTT
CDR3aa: CASSQGRKAAPLHF

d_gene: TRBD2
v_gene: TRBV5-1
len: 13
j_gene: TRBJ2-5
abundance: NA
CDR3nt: TGCGCCAGCAGCCGCGGGGGACAAGAGACCCAGTACTTC
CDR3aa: CASSRGGQETQYF

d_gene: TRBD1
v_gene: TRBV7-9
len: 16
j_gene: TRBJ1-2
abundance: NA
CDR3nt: TGTGCCAGCAGCTCGCCGGCTCAGGACAGGGGGTTTGGCTACACCTTC
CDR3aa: CASSSPAQDRGFGYTF

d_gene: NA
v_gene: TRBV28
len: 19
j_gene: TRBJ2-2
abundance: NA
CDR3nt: TGTGCCAGCAGTTTATCGCGGGGTCGCCATACCGCGAACACCGGGGAGCTGTTTTTT
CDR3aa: CASSLSRGRHTANTGELFF